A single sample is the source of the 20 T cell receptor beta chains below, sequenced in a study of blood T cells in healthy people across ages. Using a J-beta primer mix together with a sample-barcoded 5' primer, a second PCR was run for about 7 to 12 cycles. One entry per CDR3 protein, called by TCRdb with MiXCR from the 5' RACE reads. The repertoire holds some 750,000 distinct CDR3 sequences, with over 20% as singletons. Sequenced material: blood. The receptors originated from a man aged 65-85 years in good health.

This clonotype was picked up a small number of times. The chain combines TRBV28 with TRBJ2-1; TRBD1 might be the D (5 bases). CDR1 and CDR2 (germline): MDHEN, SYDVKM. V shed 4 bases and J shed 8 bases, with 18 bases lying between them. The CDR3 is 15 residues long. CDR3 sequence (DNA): TGTGCCAGCAGTTCCACCCTTGGGGCTGGTTATGAGCAGTTCTTC. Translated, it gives CASSSTLGAGYEQFF. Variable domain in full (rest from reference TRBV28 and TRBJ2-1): DVKVTQSSRYLVKRTGEKVFLECVQDMDHENMFWYRQDPGLGLRLIYFSYDVKMKEKGDIPEGYSVSREKKERFSLILESASTNQTSMYLCASSSTLGAGYEQFFGPGTRLTVL.

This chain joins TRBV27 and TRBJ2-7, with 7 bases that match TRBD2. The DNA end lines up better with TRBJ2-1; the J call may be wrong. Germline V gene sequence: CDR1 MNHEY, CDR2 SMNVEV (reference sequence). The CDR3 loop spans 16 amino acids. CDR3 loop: CASSFAGVAIYNEQFF. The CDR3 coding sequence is TGTGCCAGCAGTTTCGCGGGGGTGGCGATCTACAATGAGCAGTTCTTC.

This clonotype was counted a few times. This chain's CDR3 is CASSSLGRSGSQSGELFF. In DNA, the CDR3 is TGTGCCAGCAGTTCCCTCGGGAGGAGTGGTTCCCAAAGTGGGGAGCTGTTTTTT. The chain is built from TRBV6-5 and TRBJ2-2, with 7 bases that match TRBD2. Losses at the gene ends were 4 bases for V and 8 bases for J; bases not matched to a gene: 19. CDR3 length: 18 amino acids. Germline CDR1 MNHEY, CDR2 SVGAGI.

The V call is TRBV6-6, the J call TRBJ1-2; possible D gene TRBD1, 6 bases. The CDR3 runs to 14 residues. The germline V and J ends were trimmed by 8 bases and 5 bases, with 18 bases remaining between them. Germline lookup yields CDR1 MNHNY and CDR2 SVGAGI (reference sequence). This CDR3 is CASGRTGGQYGYTF. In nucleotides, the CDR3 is TGTGCCAGCGGCCGGACTGGGGGCCAATATGGCTACACCTTC.

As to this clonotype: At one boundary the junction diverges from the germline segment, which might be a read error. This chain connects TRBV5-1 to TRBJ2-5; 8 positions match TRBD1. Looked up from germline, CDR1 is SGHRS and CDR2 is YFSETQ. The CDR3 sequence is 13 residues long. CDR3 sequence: CASSRTGKETQHF. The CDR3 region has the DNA TGCGCCAGCAGCCGGACAGGGAAAGAGACCCAGCACTTC.

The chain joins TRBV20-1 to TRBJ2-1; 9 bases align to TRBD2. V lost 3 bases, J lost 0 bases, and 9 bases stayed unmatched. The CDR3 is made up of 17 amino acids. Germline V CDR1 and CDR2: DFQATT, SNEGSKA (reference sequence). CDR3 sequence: CSASTLAGPYSYNEQFF. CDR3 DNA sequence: TGCAGTGCTAGTACCCTAGCGGGGCCCTACTCCTACAATGAGCAGTTCTTC.

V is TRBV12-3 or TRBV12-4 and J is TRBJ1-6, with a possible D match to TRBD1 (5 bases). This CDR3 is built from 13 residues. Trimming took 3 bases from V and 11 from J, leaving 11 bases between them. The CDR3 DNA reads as TGTGCCAGCAGTTTTGTTGACAGTACACCCCTCCACTTT. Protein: CASSFVDSTPLHF.

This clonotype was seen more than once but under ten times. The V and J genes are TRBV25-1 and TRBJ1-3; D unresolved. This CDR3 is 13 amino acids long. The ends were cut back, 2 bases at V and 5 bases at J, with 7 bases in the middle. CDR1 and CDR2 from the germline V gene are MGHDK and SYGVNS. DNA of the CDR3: TGTGCCAGCAGTGAAGCCGGGAGAAACACCATATATTTT. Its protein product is CASSEAGRNTIYF. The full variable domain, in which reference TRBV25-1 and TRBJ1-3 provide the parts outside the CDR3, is EADIYQTPRYLVIGTGKKITLECSQTMGHDKMYWYQQDPGMELHLIHYSYGVNSTEKGDLSSESTVSRIRTEHFPLTLESARPSHTSQYLCASSEAGRNTIYFGEGSWLTVV.

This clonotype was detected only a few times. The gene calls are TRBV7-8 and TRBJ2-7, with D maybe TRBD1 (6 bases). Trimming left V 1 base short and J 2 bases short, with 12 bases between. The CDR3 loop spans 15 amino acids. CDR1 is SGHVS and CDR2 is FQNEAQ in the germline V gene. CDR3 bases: TGTGCCAGCAGCTTAGAGAGGGACACCACCTACGAGCAGTACTTC. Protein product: CASSLERDTTYEQYF.

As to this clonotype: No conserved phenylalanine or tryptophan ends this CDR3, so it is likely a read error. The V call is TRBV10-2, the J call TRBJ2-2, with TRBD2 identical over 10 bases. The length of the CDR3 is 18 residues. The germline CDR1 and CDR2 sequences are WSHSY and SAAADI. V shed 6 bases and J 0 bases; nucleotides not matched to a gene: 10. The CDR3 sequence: CASRDLLAGLSNTGELFS. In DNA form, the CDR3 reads TGCGCCAGCAGGGACCTACTAGCGGGGCTATCGAACACCGGGGAGCTGTTTTCT.

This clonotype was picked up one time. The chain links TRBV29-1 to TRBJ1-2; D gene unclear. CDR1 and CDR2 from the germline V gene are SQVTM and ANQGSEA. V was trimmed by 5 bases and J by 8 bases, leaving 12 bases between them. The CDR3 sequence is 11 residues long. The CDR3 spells CSVLLEGGYTF. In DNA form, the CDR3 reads TGCAGCGTTCTCTTGGAAGGGGGCTACACCTTC.

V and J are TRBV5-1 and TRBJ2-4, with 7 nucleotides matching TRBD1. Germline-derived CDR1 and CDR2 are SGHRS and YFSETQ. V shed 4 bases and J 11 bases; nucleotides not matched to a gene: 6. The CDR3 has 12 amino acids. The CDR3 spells CASSLDRSVQYF. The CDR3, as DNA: TGCGCCAGCAGCCTGGACAGGTCGGTTCAGTACTTC.

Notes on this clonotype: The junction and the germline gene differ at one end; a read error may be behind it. CDR3 coding DNA: TGTGCCAGCAGTGAGCTAAAACAGAATCAGCTCCAGCATTTT. This codes for CASSELKQNQLQHF. The genes are TRBV2 and TRBJ1-5; D gene uncertain. This CDR3 has 14 residues. The germline CDR1 and CDR2 sequences are SNHLY and FYNNEI.

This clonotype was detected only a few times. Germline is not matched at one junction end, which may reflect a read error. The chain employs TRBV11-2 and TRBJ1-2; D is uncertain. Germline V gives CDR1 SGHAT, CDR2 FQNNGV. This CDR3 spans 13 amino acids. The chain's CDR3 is CASSPSGNYSYTF. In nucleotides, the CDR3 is TGTGCCAGCAGCCCATCGGGGAACTATAGCTACACCTTC.

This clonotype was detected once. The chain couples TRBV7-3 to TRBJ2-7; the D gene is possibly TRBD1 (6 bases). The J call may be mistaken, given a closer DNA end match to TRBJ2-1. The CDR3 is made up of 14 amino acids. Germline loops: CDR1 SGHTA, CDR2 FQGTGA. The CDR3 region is CASSEDRDDNEQFF. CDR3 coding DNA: TGTGCCAGCAGCGAGGACAGAGATGACAATGAGCAGTTCTTC.

CDR3 region: CASSSLRDTLSQYF. DNA of the CDR3: TGCGCCAGCAGCTCACTCCGGGACACACTATCGCAGTATTTT. The chain joins TRBV5-1 to TRBJ2-3; tentatively, D is TRBD1 (6 bases). CDR1 and CDR2 from the germline V gene are SGHRS and YFSETQ. Trimming shortened V by 3 bases and J by 10 bases, and 18 bases separated the two germline ends. The CDR3 is 14 amino acids.

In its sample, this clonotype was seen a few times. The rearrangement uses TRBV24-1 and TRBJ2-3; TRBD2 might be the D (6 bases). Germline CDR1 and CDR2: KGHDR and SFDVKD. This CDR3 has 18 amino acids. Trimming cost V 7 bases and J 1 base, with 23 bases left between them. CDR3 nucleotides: TGTGCCACCAGCCCGGTGGCCGGGGGAGTGGATGGCACAGATACGCAGTATTTT. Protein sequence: CATSPVAGGVDGTDTQYF.

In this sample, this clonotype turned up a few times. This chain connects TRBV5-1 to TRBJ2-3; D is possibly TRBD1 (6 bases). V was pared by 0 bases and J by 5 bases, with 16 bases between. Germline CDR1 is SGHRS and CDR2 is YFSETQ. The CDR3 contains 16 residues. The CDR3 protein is CASSLAQGGRVDTQYF. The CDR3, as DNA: TGCGCCAGCAGCTTGGCTCAAGGGGGTCGGGTAGATACGCAGTATTTT. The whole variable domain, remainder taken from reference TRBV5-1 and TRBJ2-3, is KAGVTQTPRYLIKTRGQQVTLSCSPISGHRSVSWYQQTPGQGLQFLFEYFSETQRNKGNFPGRFSGRQFSNSRSEMNVSTLELGDSALYLCASSLAQGGRVDTQYFGPGTRLTVL.

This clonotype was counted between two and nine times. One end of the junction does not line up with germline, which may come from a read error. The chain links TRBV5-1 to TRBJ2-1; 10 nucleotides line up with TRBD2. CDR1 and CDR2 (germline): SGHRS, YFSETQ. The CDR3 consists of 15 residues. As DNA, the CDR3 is TGCGCCAGCAGCAGTCTAGCGGGGGCCGACAATGAGCAGTCCTTC. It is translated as CASSSLAGADNEQSF.

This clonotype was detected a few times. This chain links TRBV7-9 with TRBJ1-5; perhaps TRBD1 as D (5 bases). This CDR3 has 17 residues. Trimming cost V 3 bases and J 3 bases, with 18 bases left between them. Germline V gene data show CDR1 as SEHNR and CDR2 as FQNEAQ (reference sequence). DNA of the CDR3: TGTGCCAGCAGCTTGGGAATAGGGGACGGGGACAATCAGCCCCAGCATTTT. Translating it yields CASSLGIGDGDNQPQHF.